A single sample gave rise to the 8 T cell receptor beta chains below, sequenced in a study of T cell responses to AZD1222 COVID-19 vaccine. The assay was immunoSEQ multiplex PCR, and TCRdb's table has in-frame clones only and misses some. The sample holds 130,000 to 150,000 clones; 75% to 95% are singletons and the top ten take 1.4%. The sample consisted of peripheral blood, taken on day 0 of AZD1222 vaccination. The receptors were gathered from an adult in good health.

The V gene is TRBV7-9, the J gene TRBJ2-1; unclear D gene. The CDR3 extends over 14 amino acids. Germline lookup yields CDR1 SEHNR and CDR2 FQNEAQ (reference sequence). Trimming pared 1 base from V and 10 bases from J, leaving 14 bases between. The CDR3 spells CASSLGPFPEEQFF. The CDR3 DNA follows: TGTGCCAGCAGCTTAGGTCCCTTCCCGGAGGAGCAGTTCTTC.

This clone was recorded once. The genes are TRBV30 and TRBJ1-4, with a weak D call TRBD1 (5 bases). The CDR3 runs to 14 residues. Germline CDR1 GTSNPN, CDR2 SVGIG (reference sequence). Trimming cost V 5 bases and J 10 bases, with 20 bases left between them. This CDR3 is CAWAAGTSTGKLFF. Written as DNA, the CDR3 is TGTGCCTGGGCTGCCGGGACCTCCACGGGAAAACTGTTTTTT. Filled out from reference TRBV30 and TRBJ1-4, the complete variable domain reads SQTIHQWPATLVQPVGSPLSLECTVEGTSNPNLYWYRQAAGRGLQLLFYSVGIGQISSEVPQNLSASRPQDRQFILSSKKLLLSDSGFYLCAWAAGTSTGKLFFGSGTQLSVL.

CDR3 sequence: CALTASGNTIYF. The DNA for the CDR3 is TGTGCCCTTACAGCCTCTGGAAACACCATATATTTT. The chain joins TRBV30 to TRBJ1-3; no clear D. Germline-derived CDR1 and CDR2 are GTSNPN and SVGIG (reference sequence). This CDR3 spans 12 amino acids. V shed 8 bases and J shed 0 bases, with 8 bases lying between them.

For this clone: The sample has other DNA sequences that encode this CDR3 too. The rearrangement uses TRBV6-5 and TRBJ2-1; perhaps TRBD2 as D (5 bases). In germline, CDR1 is MNHEY, CDR2 SVGAGI. V lost 7 bases, J lost 7 bases, and 14 bases lay in between. CDR3 size: 13 residues. The CDR3: CASTGTGLNEQFF. CDR3 in DNA: TGTGCCAGCACGGGAACCGGATTAAATGAGCAGTTCTTC.

V and J are TRBV7-3 and TRBJ2-2; 7 positions agree with TRBD1. CDR1 and CDR2 (germline): SGHTA, FQGTGA. The CDR3 loop spans 15 amino acids. V dropped 5 bases and J dropped 10; count of bases not matched to a gene: 13. The CDR3 sequence: CASSQFPGQKMELFF. CDR3 nucleotide sequence: TGTGCCAGCAGCCAGTTCCCGGGACAGAAAATGGAGCTGTTTTTT.

This rearrangement joins TRBV28 to TRBJ1-2; D uncertain. V was clipped by 3 bases and J by 0 bases, with 14 bases between them. CDR1 MDHEN and CDR2 SYDVKM come from the germline V gene. This CDR3 spans 16 amino acids. The CDR3 nucleotides read TGTGCCAGCAGTTTCGGTGGGCAGGCCTCTAACTATGGCTACACCTTC. Translating gives CASSFGGQASNYGYTF.

V usage is TRBV6-2 or TRBV6-3 and J usage is TRBJ2-7; no reliable D call. CDR1 is MNHEY, CDR2 SVGEGT, per germline. Trimming removed 6 bases at V and 3 bases at J, with 6 bases between. The CDR3 has 11 amino acids. CDR3 in amino acids: CASSSHYEQYF. Here the CDR3 DNA reads TGTGCCAGCAGCTCCCACTACGAGCAGTACTTC.

J is TRBJ2-1 and V is TRBV10-1; D gene unclear. Germline V CDR1 and CDR2: WNHNN, SYGVQD (reference sequence). V lost 6 bases and J lost 9, with 18 bases in between. The CDR3 is 14 residues long. The CDR3 nucleotides are TGCGCCAGCAGGGATGGGTCGGCCACTTGTGAGCAGTTCTTC. This encodes CASRDGSATCEQFF.